Listed here are 5 T cell receptor beta chains from one sample, sequenced in a study of early T cells in non-severe SARS-CoV-2 infection. One entry per CDR3 protein, called by TCRdb with MiXCR from the 5' RACE reads. The sample lists 70,000 to 95,000 distinct CDR3 sequences, roughly 15% occurring once. Sequenced input: whole blood. These receptors were taken from an adult who was a healthcare worker with PCR-confirmed SARS-CoV-2 infection or an uninfected control (not recorded which).

The genes are TRBV7-2 and TRBJ1-3, with 9 bases fitting TRBD1. Trimming took 3 bases from V and 0 from J; bases not matched to a gene: 12. This CDR3 comprises 19 residues. Germline lookup yields CDR1 SGHTA and CDR2 FQGNSA. CDR3 DNA: TGTGCCAGCAGCTTCGAGCAGCCCCGGGACAGGGACTCTGGAAACACCATATATTTT. This encodes CASSFEQPRDRDSGNTIYF.

The rearrangement uses TRBV12-3 or TRBV12-4 and TRBJ1-1; the D gene is possibly TRBD1 (6 bases). The CDR3 is made up of 16 amino acids. V was trimmed by 6 bases and J by 5 bases, leaving 22 bases between them. The CDR3 here is CASRIAQGRGKTEAFF. DNA for the CDR3: TGTGCCAGCAGGATAGCACAGGGACGAGGAAAGACTGAAGCTTTCTTT.

At least ten counts were recorded for this clonotype. This chain connects TRBV10-3 to TRBJ2-1, with 16 bases fitting TRBD2. From germline, CDR1 is ENHRY and CDR2 SYGVKD. The CDR3 contains 18 residues. J was trimmed by 8 bases and V by 6 bases; bases with no gene match: 13. CDR3 loop: CAIRPGLAGGNLRDEQFF. The DNA for the CDR3 is TGTGCCATCAGACCGGGACTAGCGGGGGGGAACCTACGGGATGAGCAGTTCTTC.

This clonotype was observed at least ten times. The genes are TRBV2 and TRBJ2-3; no definite D call. Trimming took off 4 bases at V and 2 bases at J, with 13 bases between the two ends. This CDR3 has 15 residues. Germline V lookup: CDR1 SNHLY, CDR2 FYNNEI. The DNA of the CDR3 is TGTGCCAGCAGTGTTGGCCGAGAACCCACAGATACGCAGTATTTT. Translated, it gives CASSVGREPTDTQYF. Based on the CDR3 plus reference TRBV2 and TRBJ2-3, the full variable domain is EPEVTQTPSHQVTQMGQEVILRCVPISNHLYFYWYRQILGQKVEFLVSFYNNEISEKSEIFDDQFSVERPDGSNFTLKIRSTKLEDSAMYFCASSVGREPTDTQYFGPGTRLTVL.

V is TRBV9 and J is TRBJ1-6; D is ambiguous. This CDR3 has 13 residues. Trimming stripped 4 bases from V and 10 bases from J, with 12 bases between. Germline V gene sequence: CDR1 SGDLS, CDR2 YYNGEE. This chain's CDR3 is CASSNTGKSPLHF. The CDR3 DNA is TGTGCCAGCAGCAACACGGGGAAGTCACCCCTCCACTTT.